This TCR beta chain was profiled in a study of T cells after yellow fever vaccination (dated by TCRdb to the late 2010s). Looking at the study overall: Libraries from fractions with low cell numbers were prepared with the SMART-Seq v4 Ultra Low Input RNA kit. Bulk TCR alpha and beta repertoires were sequenced longitudinally to track T-cell clones before and after primary and booster YFV17D yellow fever vaccination. Two healthy male donors, one aged 18 to 30 and one aged 30 to 40 years, were included in the cohort. Blood samples were taken at several timepoints before and after primary and secondary immunization, and bulk PBMC replicates and cell subsets were isolated.

The study at large found these results: The study included only two donors, which limits how far the findings can be generalized. Most clones expanded after primary vaccination (about 96% of CD4 and around 88% of CD8) were re-detected after the booster, suggesting that broad memory maintenance occurred. The secondary T-cell response was found to be weaker but faster than the primary response, with a peak reached on day 5 rather than on day 15. A small fraction of clonotypes showed up in both the CD4 and CD8 compartments, probably as a result of convergent recombination. Because abundant contaminating clonotypes from the bulk population could be contained in FACS-sorted repertoires, computational filtering was required.

Notes on this clonotype: The antigen it binds to is not known. Base qualities are not recorded, but no much larger clone differs from it by a single base.

TCR cDNA was synthesized by 5'RACE template switching, which introduced a universal primer site and unique molecular identifiers. Priming of cDNA synthesis was performed from both the TCR alpha and TCR beta constant segments. Library amplification used two PCR steps, and the second PCR step added sample barcodes and sequencing adapters. Sequencing of libraries was performed on Illumina HiSeq 2500 (2x100 bp) or NovaSeq (2x150 bp). Regarding the original processing steps: MIGEC handled demultiplexing of reads and collapsing into UMI consensus sequences, while MiXCR performed V(D)J alignment. Vaccine-responding clonotypes were defined with edgeR using replicate PBMC samples, requiring FDR below 0.01 and a log2 fold change above 5 up to day 15. CD4 or CD8 identity was assigned to each bulk clonotype according to whether the clonotype was present at higher abundance in the sequenced CD4 repertoire or the sequenced CD8 repertoire. The public reads were quality trimmed at Q25 with fastp and then assembled into clones with MiXCR by TCRdb, keeping productive beta chains. Duplicate CDR3 protein sequences are folded into a single record with the most common DNA and genes. The V and J calls, along with clone size, are taken from TCRdb and not from the paper's own processing. The sample table records about 260,000 distinct CDR3 sequences; under 15% of these occur just once. The top ten clonotypes cover roughly 0.5% of the sample.

This specimen's treatment or condition label, per the study, means: live attenuated yellow fever vaccine strain. A standard Ficoll-Paque protocol was used to isolate PBMCs from peripheral blood. CD4 and CD8 T-cell fractions were isolated with Dynabeads CD4 and CD8 positive selection kits. TriZol was used to extract RNA from bulk PBMCs, from CD4 and CD8 fractions, and from dextramer-positive and dextramer-negative fractions. V trim: 5 bases; J trim: 0 bases; unmatched bases: 11. The CDR3 numbers 17 residues from cysteine through phenylalanine. Just the 51-base CDR3 DNA is kept, in frame starting at base 1. The CDR1 and CDR2 encoded by the germline V gene (reference sequence) are DFQATT and SNEGSKA.

This receptor was identified in a man aged 25-45 years who received the YFV17D yellow fever vaccine. The sequence links TRBV20-1 to TRBJ2-1; 9 central bases correspond to TRBD2. This sample comprised CD4+ T cells sorted from PBMCs, obtained 45 days after the yellow fever booster vaccination. The DNA reads TGCAGTGCTCAGGAGGGGCTAGCGGGACGCTCCTACAATGAGCAGTTCTTC. Protein translation: CSAQEGLAGRSYNEQFF.